The clone carrying this T cell receptor (beta chain) was found once. As yet, its antigen is unknown. As handled by the study authors: CDR3 differences across clinicopathological groups were used to build a distant-metastasis classifier for papillary thyroid cancer. TCRdb re-analyzed the PCR reads through MiXCR. TCRdb's processing, not the authors' own work, is the source of the V and J calls. The profile shows under 35,000 clones, around 30% of them singletons. No treatment had been given to any patient before thyroid surgery. The data are from a study of metastatic and nonmetastatic thyroid tumors. For the study at large: Repertoires from malignant and benign thyroid patients were compared across blood and tumor or nodule tissue.

Germline assignment: CDR1 SGHAT and CDR2 FQDESV (reference sequence). Trimming removed 5 bases from V and 2 bases from J, with 18 bases in between. The CDR3 has 16 amino acids. Findings and caveats of the study: It was reported that TCR beta diversity was significantly higher in malignant thyroid tumors than benign nodules, in blood and tumor.

The material sequenced was blood. The chain combines TRBV11-1 with TRBJ1-2, with unresolved D. This sequence was found in a female donor with papillary thyroid cancer or a benign thyroid nodule (not recorded which). Some clones in this sample may be carry-over from other donors' samples. In DNA form, the CDR3 reads TGTGCCAGCAGCACTTCTGATGGAGGGATGAACTATGGCTACACCTTC. Its translation is CASSTSDGGMNYGYTF. The entire variable domain, with the rest obtained from reference TRBV11-1 and TRBJ1-2, is as follows: EAEVAQSPRYKITEKSQAVAFWCDPISGHATLYWYRQILGQGPELLVQFQDESVVDDSQLPKDRFSAERLKGVDSTLKIQPAELGDSAMYLCASSTSDGGMNYGYTFGSGTRLTVV.